This TCR beta chain was identified during a study of blood T cell repertoires in COVID-19. Study information: Specimens from acute and convalescent COVID-19 originated in the United States, Italy and Spain. T cells, B-cell-depleted T cells, or PBMCs provided the cDNA or gDNA that served as material.

The CDR3 extends over 14 amino acids. Germline V gene data show CDR1 as MNHEY and CDR2 as SVGAGI. The J segment lost 6 bases and the V segment lost 0 bases, leaving 2 bases of the junction unmatched. As originally analysed: Amplified reference gene primers provided the basis for estimating nucleated cell counts. Only in-frame clones appear in the TCRdb table, and some are missing; sequencing was by immunoSEQ multiplex PCR. Clone size and the V and J calls come from that table; the DNA yielded D and trimming. The repertoire holds 450,000 to 500,000 clones, with 80% to 90% as singletons. V and J are TRBV6-5 and TRBJ2-1, with 7 bases matching TRBD1. This sequence was found in a human donor in a cohort sampled during active COVID-19. Sequenced sample: peripheral blood. For the CDR3, the DNA is TGTGCCAGCAGTTACTCGGCAGGGGGCAATGAGCAGTTCTTC. Its protein product is CASSYSAGGNEQFF.